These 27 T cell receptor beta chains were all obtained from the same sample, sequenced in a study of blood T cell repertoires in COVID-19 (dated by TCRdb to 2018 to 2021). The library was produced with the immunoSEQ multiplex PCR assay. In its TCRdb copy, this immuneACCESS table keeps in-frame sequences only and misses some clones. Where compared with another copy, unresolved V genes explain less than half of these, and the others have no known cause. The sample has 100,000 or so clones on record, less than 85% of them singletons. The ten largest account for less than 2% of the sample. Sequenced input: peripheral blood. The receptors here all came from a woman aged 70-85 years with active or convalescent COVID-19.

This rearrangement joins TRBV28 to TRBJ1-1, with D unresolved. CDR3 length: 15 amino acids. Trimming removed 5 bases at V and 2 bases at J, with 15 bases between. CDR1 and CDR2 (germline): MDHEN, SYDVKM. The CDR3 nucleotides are TGTGCCAGCAGTGCCCGGGTCGCCTCAAACACTGAAGCTTTCTTT. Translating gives CASSARVASNTEAFF.

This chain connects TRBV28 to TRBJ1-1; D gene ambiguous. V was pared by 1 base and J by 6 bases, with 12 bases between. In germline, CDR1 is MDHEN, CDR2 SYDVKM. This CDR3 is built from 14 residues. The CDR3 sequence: CASSLFQDRAEAFF. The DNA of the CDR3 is TGTGCCAGCAGTTTATTTCAGGATCGCGCTGAAGCTTTCTTT.

CDR3 sequence reads: CAWSDTSGQYSYGYTF. The DNA of the CDR3 is TGTGCCTGGAGTGATACCTCGGGACAGTATAGCTATGGCTACACCTTC. V is TRBV30 and J is TRBJ1-2, with 7 bases aligning to TRBD1. Germline-derived CDR1 and CDR2 are GTSNPN and SVGIG (reference sequence). V dropped 1 base and J dropped 4; count of bases not matched to a gene: 12. The length of the CDR3 is 16 residues.

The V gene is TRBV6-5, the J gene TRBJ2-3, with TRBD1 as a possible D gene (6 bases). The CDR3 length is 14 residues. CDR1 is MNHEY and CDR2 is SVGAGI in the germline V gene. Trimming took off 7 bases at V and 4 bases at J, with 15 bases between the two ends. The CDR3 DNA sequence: TGTGCCAGCAAAACGGGACATTCTTCAGATACGCAGTATTTT. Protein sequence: CASKTGHSSDTQYF.

In DNA form, the CDR3 reads TGTGCCAGCCTCCTAGCGGGAGAGTCGGATACGCAGTATTTT. This translates into CASLLAGESDTQYF. The V and J genes are TRBV28 and TRBJ2-3; 10 bases are a match to TRBD2. Unmatched junction bases numbered 8, after V lost 8 bases and J lost 6 bases. CDR1 and CDR2 from the germline V gene are MDHEN and SYDVKM. This CDR3 region has 14 residues.

CDR3 in amino acids: CASRTDSFTGELFF. DNA for the CDR3: TGTGCCAGCAGGACGGACAGCTTCACCGGGGAGCTGTTTTTT. The V and J genes are TRBV6-5 and TRBJ2-2; perhaps TRBD1 as D (6 bases). The germline V gene has CDR1 MNHEY and CDR2 SVGAGI. The V end was cut by 6 bases, the J end by 4 bases, with 12 bases between. This CDR3 region has 14 residues.

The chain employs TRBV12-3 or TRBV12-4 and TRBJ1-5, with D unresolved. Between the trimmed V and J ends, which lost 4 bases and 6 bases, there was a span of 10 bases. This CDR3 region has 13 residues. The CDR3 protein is CASSWAVSQPQHF. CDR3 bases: TGTGCCAGCAGTTGGGCCGTTAGTCAGCCCCAGCATTTT.

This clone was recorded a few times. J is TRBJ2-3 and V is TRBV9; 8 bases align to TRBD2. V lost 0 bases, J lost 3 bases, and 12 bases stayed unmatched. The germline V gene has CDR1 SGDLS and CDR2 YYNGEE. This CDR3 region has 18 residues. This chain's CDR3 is CASSVASGGGGRTDTQYF. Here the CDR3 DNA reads TGTGCCAGCAGCGTAGCTTCGGGAGGTGGCGGGAGGACAGATACGCAGTATTTT.

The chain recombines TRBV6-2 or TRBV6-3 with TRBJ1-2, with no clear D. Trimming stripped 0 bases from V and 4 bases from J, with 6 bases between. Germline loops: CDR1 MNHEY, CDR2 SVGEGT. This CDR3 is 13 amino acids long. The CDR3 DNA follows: TGTGCCAGCAGTTACTCCGGCGGCTATGGCTACACCTTC. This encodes CASSYSGGYGYTF.

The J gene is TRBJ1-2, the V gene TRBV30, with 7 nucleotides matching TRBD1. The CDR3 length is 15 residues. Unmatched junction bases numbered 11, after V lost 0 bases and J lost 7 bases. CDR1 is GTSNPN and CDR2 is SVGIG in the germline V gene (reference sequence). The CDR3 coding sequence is TGTGCCTGGAGTGTGTCAGGGGGTTTTTCGGGTGGCTACACCTTC. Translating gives CAWSVSGGFSGGYTF.

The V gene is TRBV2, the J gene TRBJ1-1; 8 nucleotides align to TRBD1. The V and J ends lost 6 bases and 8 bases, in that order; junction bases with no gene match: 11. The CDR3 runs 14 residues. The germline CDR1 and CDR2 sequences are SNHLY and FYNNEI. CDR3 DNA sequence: TGTGCCAGCAGATTGGGACAGGCGTATCCAGAAGCTTTCTTT. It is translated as CASRLGQAYPEAFF.

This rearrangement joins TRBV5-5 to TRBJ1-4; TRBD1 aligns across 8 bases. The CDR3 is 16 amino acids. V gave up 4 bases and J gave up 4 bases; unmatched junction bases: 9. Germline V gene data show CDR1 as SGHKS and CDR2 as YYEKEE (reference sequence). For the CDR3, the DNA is TGTGCCAGCAGCCGCTCCAGGGGGCTCAGTAATGAAAAACTGTTTTTT. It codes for CASSRSRGLSNEKLFF. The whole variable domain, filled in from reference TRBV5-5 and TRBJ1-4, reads DAGVTQSPTHLIKTRGQQVTLRCSPISGHKSVSWYQQVLGQGPQFIFQYYEKEERGRGNFPDRFSARQFPNYSSELNVNALLLGDSALYLCASSRSRGLSNEKLFFGSGTQLSVL.

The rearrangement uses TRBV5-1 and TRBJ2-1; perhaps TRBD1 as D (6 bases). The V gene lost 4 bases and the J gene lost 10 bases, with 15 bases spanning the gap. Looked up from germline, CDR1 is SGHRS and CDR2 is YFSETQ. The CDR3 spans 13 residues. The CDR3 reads CASSHTKGDEQFF. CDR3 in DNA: TGCGCCAGCAGCCATACGAAGGGGGACGAGCAGTTCTTC.

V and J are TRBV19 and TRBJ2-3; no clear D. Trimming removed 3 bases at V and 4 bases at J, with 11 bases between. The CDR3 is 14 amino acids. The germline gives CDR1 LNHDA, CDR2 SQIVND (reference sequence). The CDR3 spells CASSIRSGPDTQYF. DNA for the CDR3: TGTGCCAGTAGTATTCGGTCTGGGCCAGATACGCAGTATTTT.

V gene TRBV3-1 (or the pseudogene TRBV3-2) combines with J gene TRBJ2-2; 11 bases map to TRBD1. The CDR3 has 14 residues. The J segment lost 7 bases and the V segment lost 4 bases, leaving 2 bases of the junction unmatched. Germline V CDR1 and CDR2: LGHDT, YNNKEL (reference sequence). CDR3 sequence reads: CASSRTGGGGELFF. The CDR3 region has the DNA TGTGCCAGCAGCCGGACAGGGGGCGGCGGGGAGCTGTTTTTT.

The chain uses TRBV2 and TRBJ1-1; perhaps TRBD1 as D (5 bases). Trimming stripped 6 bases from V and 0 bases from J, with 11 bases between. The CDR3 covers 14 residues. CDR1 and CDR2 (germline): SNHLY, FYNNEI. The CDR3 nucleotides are TGTGCCAGCAGGGGAGGACAACTGAACACTGAAGCTTTCTTT. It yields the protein CASRGGQLNTEAFF.

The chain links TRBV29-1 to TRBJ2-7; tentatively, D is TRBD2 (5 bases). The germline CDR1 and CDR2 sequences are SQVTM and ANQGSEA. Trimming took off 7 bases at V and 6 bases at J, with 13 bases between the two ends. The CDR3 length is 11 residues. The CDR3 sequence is CSALGDFEQYF. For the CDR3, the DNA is TGCAGCGCCCTGGGAGACTTCGAGCAGTACTTC.

The CDR3 spells CASSIHRPGNTEAFF. The CDR3 bases are TGTGCCAGTAGTATCCATCGTCCGGGAAACACTGAAGCTTTCTTT. This chain links TRBV19 with TRBJ1-1, with D uncertain. Deletions cut 3 bases from V and 2 bases from J, with 13 bases between. Germline CDR1 and CDR2: LNHDA and SQIVND (reference sequence). The CDR3 has 15 residues. The full variable domain, rest sourced from reference TRBV19 and TRBJ1-1, is DGGITQSPKYLFRKEGQNVTLSCEQNLNHDAMYWYRQDPGQGLRLIYYSQIVNDFQKGDIAEGYSVSREKKESFPLTVTSAQKNPTAFYLCASSIHRPGNTEAFFGQGTRLTVV.

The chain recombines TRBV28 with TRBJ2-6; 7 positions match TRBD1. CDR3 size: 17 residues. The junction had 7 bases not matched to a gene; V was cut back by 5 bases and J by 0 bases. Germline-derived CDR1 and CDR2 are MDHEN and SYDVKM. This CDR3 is CASSLPRQGSGANVLTF. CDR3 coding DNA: TGTGCCAGCAGTCTCCCCCGACAGGGCTCTGGGGCCAACGTCCTGACTTTC.

CDR3 in DNA: TGTGCCAGCTTACGAGACAGCCAAGAGACCCAGTACTTC. Translation: CASLRDSQETQYF. V usage is TRBV18 and J usage is TRBJ2-5; D perhaps matches TRBD1 (5 bases). Germline lookup yields CDR1 KGHSH and CDR2 LQKENI. CDR3 length: 13 amino acids. V was cut by 7 bases and J by 1 base, with 10 bases left in between.

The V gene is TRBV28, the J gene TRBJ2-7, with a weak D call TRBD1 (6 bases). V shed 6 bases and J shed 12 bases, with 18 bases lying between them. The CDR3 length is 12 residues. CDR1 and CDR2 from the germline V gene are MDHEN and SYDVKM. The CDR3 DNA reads TGTGCCAGCAGCGGGAATCAACTCAGGGGGTACTTC. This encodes CASSGNQLRGYF.

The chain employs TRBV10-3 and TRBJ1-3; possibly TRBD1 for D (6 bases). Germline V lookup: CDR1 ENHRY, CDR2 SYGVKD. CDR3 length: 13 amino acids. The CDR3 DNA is TGTGCGATTGGACAGAACTCTGGAAACACCATATATTTT. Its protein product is CAIGQNSGNTIYF.

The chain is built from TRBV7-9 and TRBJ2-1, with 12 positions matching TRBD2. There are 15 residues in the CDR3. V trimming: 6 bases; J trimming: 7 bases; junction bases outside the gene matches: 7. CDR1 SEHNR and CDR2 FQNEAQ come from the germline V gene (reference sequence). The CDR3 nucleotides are TGTGCCAGCAGAAAACTAGCGGGAGGAAATAATGAGCAGTTCTTC. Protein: CASRKLAGGNNEQFF.

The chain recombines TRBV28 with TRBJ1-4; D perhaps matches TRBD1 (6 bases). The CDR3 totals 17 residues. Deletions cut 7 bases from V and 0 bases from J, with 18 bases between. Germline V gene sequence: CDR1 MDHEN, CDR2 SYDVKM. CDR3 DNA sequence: TGTGCCAGCAACCCCTCGACAGGAGAACCAACTAATGAAAAACTGTTTTTT. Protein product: CASNPSTGEPTNEKLFF. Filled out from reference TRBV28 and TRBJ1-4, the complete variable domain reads DVKVTQSSRYLVKRTGEKVFLECVQDMDHENMFWYRQDPGLGLRLIYFSYDVKMKEKGDIPEGYSVSREKKERFSLILESASTNQTSMYLCASNPSTGEPTNEKLFFGSGTQLSVL.

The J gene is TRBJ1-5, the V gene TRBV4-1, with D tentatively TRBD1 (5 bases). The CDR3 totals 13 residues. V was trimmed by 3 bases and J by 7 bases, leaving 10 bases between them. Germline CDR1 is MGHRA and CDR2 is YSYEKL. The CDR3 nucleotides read TGCGCCAGCAGCCACCAGGGTGACCAGCCCCAGCATTTT. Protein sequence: CASSHQGDQPQHF.

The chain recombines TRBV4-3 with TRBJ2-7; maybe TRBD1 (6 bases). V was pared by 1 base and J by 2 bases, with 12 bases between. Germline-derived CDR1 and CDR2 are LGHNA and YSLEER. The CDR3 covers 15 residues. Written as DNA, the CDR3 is TGCGCCAGCAGCCAAGCGAGGACAGTCCCCTACGAGCAGTACTTC. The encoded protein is CASSQARTVPYEQYF.

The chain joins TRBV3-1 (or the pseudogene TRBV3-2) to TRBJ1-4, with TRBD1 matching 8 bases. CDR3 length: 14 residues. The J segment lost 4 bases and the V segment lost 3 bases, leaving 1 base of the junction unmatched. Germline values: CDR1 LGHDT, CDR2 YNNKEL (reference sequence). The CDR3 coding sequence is TGTGCCAGCAGCCAGACAGGGGTTAATGAAAAACTGTTTTTT. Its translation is CASSQTGVNEKLFF.